The rows below give T cell receptor beta chains drawn from one sample of a study of vaccination effects on CD4 cells after COVID-19. Using immunoSEQ multiplex PCR, the repertoire was profiled, and TCRdb retains in-frame clones only, with some absent. Here the sample spans under 65,000 clones, approximately 79% being singletons. Antigens of these TCRs are unknown. The material sequenced was CD4+ T cells from PBMCs cultured with HCoV-229E spike peptides, taken before COVID-19 vaccination. The source is a human donor who received a COVID-19 vaccine. The CDR3 runs from the conserved cysteine through the conserved F or W. The order of the fields is clone size, V gene, CDR3 protein. Size is omitted from some rows. Given values are once, few, many or a class for expanded clones.

size: .
V: TRBV30
CDR3: CASEPQGLLTGELFF

size: few
V: TRBV12-3/TRBV12-4
CDR3: CASSSRLVGEAFF

size: .
V: TRBV24-1
CDR3: CATSDSRGLDTQYF

size: .
V: TRBV4-3
CDR3: CASSQDRSAYGYTF

size: .
V: TRBV30
CDR3: CAWSVGSLNQPQHF

size: .
V: TRBV5-1
CDR3: CASSQQGANTEAFF

size: .
V: TRBV28
CDR3: CASSLGGADDNEQFF

size: .
V: TRBV6-5
CDR3: CASSYGRAYGYTF

size: .
V: TRBV7-9
CDR3: CASSFSGQGVGYTF

size: once
V: TRBV5-8
CDR3: CASSRQGLFTDTQYF

size: .
V: TRBV6-5
CDR3: CASRQTGPPNEQFF

size: .
V: TRBV3-1/TRBV3-2
CDR3: CASSARDTSGNTIYF

size: few
V: TRBV7-9
CDR3: CASSSYGTEAFF

size: .
V: TRBV18
CDR3: CASSPFGGDYNEQFF

size: .
V: TRBV7-8
CDR3: CASSSGGLGNQPQHF

size: few
V: TRBV10-1
CDR3: CASSTTGLASYNEQFF

size: .
V: TRBV4-3
CDR3: CASSHVLGRASEWSYNSPLHF

size: .
V: TRBV7-3
CDR3: CASSLTGYGLADQETQYF

size: medium-sized
V: TRBV3-1/TRBV3-2
CDR3: CASSPNLGDTQYF

size: .
V: TRBV9
CDR3: CASSGSWGFGELFF

size: .
V: TRBV3-1/TRBV3-2
CDR3: CASSQELGRDTQYF

size: .
V: TRBV6-2/TRBV6-3
CDR3: CASSYQGGGAETQYF

size: .
V: TRBV7-3
CDR3: CASSLESGGLYNEQFF

size: .
V: TRBV6-5
CDR3: CASSRTGRTNTEAFF

size: .
V: TRBV14
CDR3: CASRERGTDTQYF

size: .
V: TRBV7-9
CDR3: CASSLVQRYF

size: .
V: TRBV6-5
CDR3: CASSPRHLDEQFF

size: few
V: TRBV30
CDR3: CAWMGGGGVNSPLHF

size: .
V: TRBV5-1
CDR3: CASSLGDSNNQPQHF

size: .
V: TRBV30
CDR3: CAWSSGLSSYNEQFF

size: .
V: TRBV2
CDR3: CASSERGQRSTEAFF

size: .
V: TRBV9
CDR3: CASSVGNTIYF

size: .
V: TRBV2
CDR3: CASREDLNTIYF

size: .
V: TRBV9
CDR3: CASSKQGQSYGYTF

size: once
V: TRBV5-1
CDR3: CASSSRQGQTEAFF

size: .
V: TRBV18
CDR3: CASSRSQNQPQHF

size: few
V: TRBV7-9
CDR3: CASSHATGGYGYTF

size: .
V: TRBV29-1
CDR3: CSVVPVQGPGNTIYF

size: once
V: TRBV23-1
CDR3: CASSQKGGQGSPLHF

size: .
V: TRBV5-5
CDR3: CASSLRLAGEGEQFF

size: .
V: TRBV5-1
CDR3: CASSLVGQQETQYF

size: .
V: TRBV10-3
CDR3: CAISGFNAGNTEAFF

size: .
V: TRBV29-1
CDR3: CSVEGTPTYGYTF

size: .
V: TRBV7-2
CDR3: CASTSTGTVLAKNIQYF

size: .
V: TRBV11-2
CDR3: CASSRTDWNKNIQYF

size: few
V: TRBV9
CDR3: CASSDSRGTDTQYF

size: .
V: TRBV11-2
CDR3: CASSLDPTSSYNSPLHF

size: .
V: TRBV23-1
CDR3: CASSRRGGVLTGANVLTF

size: .
V: TRBV28
CDR3: CASSNDRDSQETQYF

size: few
V: TRBV24-1
CDR3: CATSDRRDSGQETQYF

size: .
V: TRBV4-1
CDR3: CASTQGPLATNEKLFF